These T cell receptor beta chains were read from a single sample in a study of technical replicates of blood from a handful of donors. Assay used: immunoSEQ multiplex PCR; TCRdb lists only in-frame clones, some missing. The sample holds about 59,000 clones, 80% to 95% seen once. The sequencing input was PBMCs. These receptors came from a human donor in good health. Some clones in this sample may be carry-over from other donors' samples. CDR3s include the opening cysteine and the closing phenylalanine or tryptophan. Fields, in order: J gene, clone size, V gene, D gene, CDR3 DNA, CDR3 protein. D genes are given only for firm matches. The size of a clone is reported for some rows only, either as once, few or many, or as a class for expanded clones.

TRBJ1-1 . TRBV5-1 . TGCGCCAGCAGCTTGACAGGGCTTCGGACTGAAGCTTTCTTT CASSLTGLRTEAFF
TRBJ2-5 . TRBV7-7 TRBD2 TGTGCCAGCAGCTTCTCCGGGACTAAGGAGACCCAGTACTTC CASSFSGTKETQYF
TRBJ1-1 . TRBV23-1 . TGCGCCGGTCCCAAGAGGGACACTGAAGCTTTCTTT CAGPKRDTEAFF
TRBJ1-1 . TRBV4-1 . TGCGCCAGCAGCCACGGGACAAAAAAGTCGGGGACTGAAGCTTTCTTT CASSHGTKKSGTEAFF
TRBJ2-2 once TRBV7-9 TRBD1 TGTGCCAGCAGCATCCGGGACAGTTTCACCGGGGAGCTGTTTTTT CASSIRDSFTGELFF
TRBJ1-2 . TRBV2 . TGTGCCAGCAGTGAGGGGAGGCAAAGCCCCGCGGGGGGCTACACCTTC CASSEGRQSPAGGYTF
TRBJ1-1 . TRBV10-3 TRBD1 TGTGCCATCAGCGCAGGGGGACCGAACACTGAAGCTTTCTTT CAISAGGPNTEAFF
TRBJ2-3 . TRBV7-9 TRBD2 TGTGCCAGCAGCCGACTAGCGGGAGATGGTGTAGATACGCAGTATTTT CASSRLAGDGVDTQYF
TRBJ2-2 . TRBV6-5 TRBD1 TGTGCCAGCAGTTACTGGACAGGGGGTCTTACCGGGGAGCTGTTTTTT CASSYWTGGLTGELFF
TRBJ2-3 . TRBV4-1 . TGCGCCAGCAGCCAAGATTGGGCTAGCTGGGGCACAGATACGCAGTATTTT CASSQDWASWGTDTQYF
TRBJ2-1 few TRBV19 TRBD2 TGTGCCAGTAGTATCACGGGGACTAGCGGGAATGAGCAGTTCTTC CASSITGTSGNEQFF
TRBJ1-5 . TRBV4-1 . TGCGCCAGCAGCCAAGACTATGTCAGGGGCAATCAGCCCCAGCATTTT CASSQDYVRGNQPQHF
TRBJ2-7 . TRBV29-1 TRBD1 TGCAGCGTTGAAGGACAGGGGGCAGGTGAGCAGTACTTC CSVEGQGAGEQYF
TRBJ1-1 . TRBV4-3 . TGCGCCAGCAGCCAACGGTTTAACACTGAAGCTTTCTTT CASSQRFNTEAFF
TRBJ2-5 . TRBV19 . TGTGCCAGTAGTATGAGAAGACAGTACCAAGAGACCCAGTACTTC CASSMRRQYQETQYF
TRBJ1-5 . TRBV6-5 . TGTGCCAGCAGTTACGGAGTGGGGGCCCAGCCCCAGCATTTT CASSYGVGAQPQHF
TRBJ2-2 . TRBV30 TRBD1 TGTGCCTGGACCCGACAGGGAAACGCCGGGGAGCTGTTTTTT CAWTRQGNAGELFF
TRBJ2-2 . TRBV30 . TGTGCCTGGAGGGAGACCGGGGGCACCGGGGAGCTGTTTTTT CAWRETGGTGELFF
TRBJ2-5 . TRBV21-1 . TGTGCCAGCAGCCTAAACGGGATGGACAGTCCCCCTGGGGTGGATAACCAAGAGACCCAGTACTTC CASSLNGMDSPPGVDNQETQYF
TRBJ2-7 . TRBV7-2 TRBD2 TGTGCCAGCAGCCCCTCGGGAGGACTCTACGAGCAGTACTTC CASSPSGGLYEQYF
TRBJ2-3 . TRBV15 TRBD2 TGTGCCACCGCTAGCGGGGCAAGCACAGATACGCAGTATTTT CATASGASTDTQYF
TRBJ2-7 . TRBV19 . TGTGCCAGTAGTACACAGGGCTACGAGCAGTACTTC CASSTQGYEQYF
TRBJ1-5 . TRBV19 . TGTGCCAGTAACAGCCGTGGCAATCAGCCCCAGCATTTT CASNSRGNQPQHF
TRBJ1-1 . TRBV9 TRBD1 TGTGCCAGCAGTCGAGGGGGCGTCACTGAAGCTTTCTTT CASSRGGVTEAFF
TRBJ2-1 . TRBV30 . TGTGCCTGGAGTTTCGGCGGGGGCAATGACAATGAGCAGTTCTTC CAWSFGGGNDNEQFF
TRBJ2-7 once TRBV7-2 TRBD2 TGTGCCAGCAGCCGGGCTGCGGGAGATTCCTACGAGCAGTACTTC CASSRAAGDSYEQYF
TRBJ1-5 . TRBV30 . TGTGCCTGGAGTTTGACAGTCAATCAGCCCCAGCATTTT CAWSLTVNQPQHF
TRBJ2-7 once TRBV6-1 TRBD2 TGTGCCAGCAGTGTCGGGGGGGGGCTTGACGAGCAGTACTTC CASSVGGGLDEQYF
TRBJ1-4 . TRBV5-1 TRBD1 TGCGCCAGCAGCGGACAAACAGGGGGAGCTAATGAAAAACTGTTTTTT CASSGQTGGANEKLFF
TRBJ1-2 . TRBV5-4 TRBD1 TGTGCCAGCAGCAAAGGACAGGGGGCGGTCTATGGCTACACCTTC CASSKGQGAVYGYTF
TRBJ1-1 . TRBV6-1 TRBD1 TGTGCCAGCAGCCGGGACAGCGCAAACACTGAAGCTTTCTTT CASSRDSANTEAFF
TRBJ1-2 . TRBV27 TRBD1 TGTGCCAGCAGTTTAAGGGGGCGGGGCTATGGCTACACCTTC CASSLRGRGYGYTF
TRBJ2-2 . TRBV6-5 TRBD1 TGTGCCAGCAGTTACTCGGCAGGGGGTTTTTTGGTGCTGTTTTTT CASSYSAGGFLVLFF
TRBJ1-6 . TRBV13 . TGTGCCAGCAGCTTAGGACCGGACAGCGTGTTTCCCCTCCACTTT CASSLGPDSVFPLHF
TRBJ2-7 . TRBV7-6 . TGTGCCAGCAGCGCGGCAGGGTTAAGCGAGCAGTACTTC CASSAAGLSEQYF
TRBJ2-5 . TRBV7-6 TRBD1 TGTGCCAGCAGCTCTTGGACAGGCTTTAGTTCGGAGACCCAGTACTTC CASSSWTGFSSETQYF
TRBJ2-1 . TRBV7-9 TRBD1 TGTGCCAGCAGCAACCGGGACAGGGCCAACAATGAGCAGTTCTTC CASSNRDRANNEQFF
TRBJ1-2 . TRBV7-9 . TGTGCCAGCGCCCCAGGAGGGGTTGTGGGCTATGGCTACACCTTC CASAPGGVVGYGYTF
TRBJ1-4 . TRBV6-1 . TGTGCCAGCGAAAAGGAGAGAACTAATGAAAAACTGTTTTTT CASEKERTNEKLFF
TRBJ2-1 . TRBV11-3 TRBD2 TGTGCCAGCAGCTTAGGACTAGCGGGTTTCAATGAGCAGTTCTTC CASSLGLAGFNEQFF
TRBJ2-2 . TRBV9 TRBD2 TGTGCCAGCAGCCCCATAGCGGGAGGGACCACCGGGGAGCTGTTTTTT CASSPIAGGTTGELFF
TRBJ1-5 . TRBV19 TRBD1 TGTGCCAGTAGCCAAAACCCGGGACAGGGGAATCAGCCCCAGCATTTT CASSQNPGQGNQPQHF
TRBJ1-2 . TRBV7-9 TRBD1 TGTGCCAGCAGCTTTCCGGGACAGGGGGCAATTGGCTACACCTTC CASSFPGQGAIGYTF
TRBJ2-1 once TRBV6-5 . TGTGCCAGCAGTTACCTGCCCAGAGGCAATGAGCAGTTCTTC CASSYLPRGNEQFF
TRBJ2-7 . TRBV25-1 TRBD2 TGTGCCAGCAGTGAATCCGAGGGAGGGTCCTCCTACGAGCAGTACTTC CASSESEGGSSYEQYF
TRBJ2-7 . TRBV5-3 . TGTGCCAGAAGCTTGGCTGCAGGGAAGTTCTACGAGCAGTACTTC CARSLAAGKFYEQYF
TRBJ1-5 . TRBV21-1 . TGTGCCAGCAGCAAAGGCAGGGGGAAAGAGCCCCAGCATTTT CASSKGRGKEPQHF
TRBJ1-2 . TRBV7-2 . TGTGCCAGCAGCCCAGGGAACGGACAGCTGTATGGCTACACCTTC CASSPGNGQLYGYTF
TRBJ1-1 few TRBV5-4 TRBD1 TGTGCCAGCAGTCAACCTCAGGGGGCGAACACTGAAGCTTTCTTT CASSQPQGANTEAFF
TRBJ2-7 . TRBV18 . TGTGCCAGCTCGGCAGGGGACTACGAGCAGTACTTC CASSAGDYEQYF
TRBJ1-6 . TRBV19 TRBD1 TGTGCCAGTAGGGACAGGGGTGGTTCACCCCTCCACTTT CASRDRGGSPLHF
TRBJ2-1 . TRBV16 TRBD2 TGTGCCAGCAGCCAATCTGTGCTAGCGGGAGGTGAGCAGTTCTTC CASSQSVLAGGEQFF
TRBJ2-7 . TRBV4-2 TRBD2 TGTGCCAGCAGCCAAACGATGGCCGGGAGGCTTCTACTAGGCGAGCAGTACTTC CASSQTMAGRLLLGEQYF
TRBJ2-5 . TRBV11-3 . TGTGCCAGCAGCCCAAGGACAGGAGGGCAAGAGACCCAGTACTTC CASSPRTGGQETQYF
TRBJ1-2 . TRBV6-5 . TGTGCCAGCAGCTCCGACAGGCCGAATGGCTACACCTTC CASSSDRPNGYTF
TRBJ2-7 . TRBV27 . TGTGCCAGCACCAGCAGGGATTACGAGCAGTACTTC CASTSRDYEQYF
TRBJ2-7 . TRBV19 TRBD2 TGTGCCAGTAGTATTTTCGGGAGGGAAGGCGAGCAGTACTTC CASSIFGREGEQYF